The 5 T cell receptor beta chains below all came from one sample that was sequenced in a study of T cell repertoires in cytomegalovirus infection. TCRdb reprocessed the reads via MiXCR and lists one record per CDR3 protein. The sample has 500,000 to 600,000 distinct CDR3 sequences; approximately 16% are singletons. Material for sequencing was CD8+ T cells from PBMCs. These receptors were collected from a human donor in good health (CMV status not recorded). Some clones in this sample may be carry-over from other donors' samples.

This chain connects TRBV3-1 to TRBJ1-4; D gene ambiguous. Looked up from germline, CDR1 is LGHDT and CDR2 is YNNKEL (reference sequence). This CDR3 has 17 residues. Trimming took off 0 bases at V and 5 bases at J, with 16 bases between the two ends. The CDR3 coding sequence is TGTGCCAGCAGCCAAGAAAGGAAAGGACGTAGAAATGAAAAACTGTTTTTT. Protein sequence: CASSQERKGRRNEKLFF.

Comments on this clonotype: Possible read error: a much larger clone is one base away. This chain uses TRBV27 with TRBJ1-1; D is undetermined. The germline CDR1 and CDR2 sequences are MNHEY and SMNVEV (reference sequence). The CDR3 runs 14 residues. V lost 2 bases and J lost 1, with 8 bases in between. The CDR3 sequence is CASSLMPANTEAFF. The CDR3 DNA follows: TGTGCCAGCAGTTTAATGCCGGCGAACACTGAAGCTTTCTTT.

V and J are TRBV4-1 and TRBJ2-3, with 9 nucleotides matching TRBD1. V lost 2 bases, J lost 7 bases, and 7 bases stayed unmatched. Germline CDR1 MGHRA, CDR2 YSYEKL. This CDR3 spans 15 amino acids. The CDR3: CASSQSRDRVNTQYF. The DNA for the CDR3 is TGCGCCAGCAGCCAATCCCGGGACAGGGTCAATACGCAGTATTTT.

This clonotype has more than one count but fewer than ten. This chain joins TRBV7-9 and TRBJ2-7; 9 nucleotides match TRBD1. V shed 3 bases and J 5 bases; nucleotides not matched to a gene: 11. From germline, CDR1 is SEHNR and CDR2 FQNEAQ (reference sequence). There are 16 residues in the CDR3. The chain's CDR3 is CASSLSLGQGAHEQYF. For the CDR3, the DNA is TGTGCCAGCAGCTTGAGTTTGGGACAGGGAGCCCACGAGCAGTACTTC.

Worth noting for this clonotype: A read error may be the cause here, since a much bigger clone is one base away. This chain uses TRBV28 with TRBJ2-7; perhaps TRBD1 as D (5 bases). The germline V gene has CDR1 MDHEN and CDR2 SYDVKM. This CDR3 is built from 15 residues. The CDR3 region has the DNA TGTTCCAGCAGTTTGCTGACAGATACTCCCTACGAGCAGTACTTC. The encoded protein is CSSSLLTDTPYEQYF.